One and the same sample provided the 17 T cell receptor beta chains below, sequenced in a study of OX40 agonist ivuxolimab in advanced cancers. Clones were read by immunoSEQ multiplex PCR, and TCRdb kept only the in-frame ones, dropping some. Of tens of thousands of clones in the sample, about nine tenths were seen once. Sequenced here: CD4+ or CD8+ T cells sorted from blood, sampled in a trial of the OX40 agonist ivuxolimab. The origin of the receptors is an adult with an advanced solid tumor such as melanoma, head and neck, liver or kidney cancer.

The chain couples TRBV6-5 to TRBJ1-2; D gene unclear. In germline, CDR1 is MNHEY, CDR2 SVGAGI. This CDR3 spans 15 amino acids. V lost 2 bases and J lost 4, with 14 bases in between. The CDR3 sequence is CASSYQSDMLYGYTF. The CDR3 nucleotides are TGTGCCAGCAGTTACCAATCCGACATGCTCTATGGCTACACCTTC.

The V and J genes are TRBV11-1 and TRBJ2-3, with 7 bases matching TRBD1. J was trimmed by 5 bases and V by 0 bases; bases with no gene match: 8. CDR1 is SGHAT, CDR2 FQDESV, per germline (reference sequence). The CDR3 runs to 16 residues. The CDR3 DNA follows: TGTGCCAGCAGCTTAGCGCAGAAGGGGGCAGGAGATACGCAGTATTTT. Its translation: CASSLAQKGAGDTQYF.

Details on this clone: The final CDR3 position lacks the conserved phenylalanine or tryptophan, pointing to a likely read error. CDR3 sequence (DNA): TGTGCCAGCAGCAAAAATCCGGGGTGTACAGACGTGAACACTGAAGCTTTCCTT. Its protein is CASSKNPGCTDVNTEAFL. The V gene is TRBV9, the J gene TRBJ1-1; D call uncertain. This CDR3 has 18 amino acids. In germline, CDR1 is SGDLS, CDR2 YYNGEE. Trimming took 4 bases from V and 0 from J, leaving 22 bases between them.

J is TRBJ1-5 and V is TRBV6-1; D perhaps matches TRBD1 (6 bases). The CDR3 runs to 14 residues. Looked up from germline, CDR1 is MNHNS and CDR2 is SASEGT. Deletions cut 4 bases from V and 5 bases from J, with 12 bases between. The CDR3 sequence is CASSVDRTYQPQHF. The CDR3 nucleotides are TGTGCCAGCAGTGTCGACAGGACCTATCAGCCCCAGCATTTT.

This chain uses TRBV9 with TRBJ2-3; weak D call: TRBD2 (7 bases). V lost 7 bases, J lost 2 bases, and 8 bases lay in between. This CDR3 spans 12 amino acids. The germline CDR1 and CDR2 sequences are SGDLS and YYNGEE. This CDR3 reads CASGGATDTQYF. As DNA, the CDR3 is TGTGCCAGCGGGGGGGCCACAGATACGCAGTATTTT.

The V gene is TRBV30, the J gene TRBJ2-3; 11 bases agree with TRBD2. Germline V lookup: CDR1 GTSNPN, CDR2 SVGIG (reference sequence). CDR3 size: 12 residues. The CDR3 sequence: CSGSGGADTQYF. CDR3 DNA: TGTAGTGGTAGCGGGGGGGCGGATACGCAGTATTTT. The full variable domain, completed using reference TRBV30 and TRBJ2-3, is SQTIHQWPATLVQPVGSPLSLECTVEGTSNPNLYWYRQAAGRGLQLLFYSVGIGQISSEVPQNLSASRPQDRQFILSSKKLLLSDSGFYLCSGSGGADTQYFGPGTRLTVL.

This rearrangement joins TRBV5-1 to TRBJ1-1; D remains unclear. This CDR3 has 15 residues. Germline-derived CDR1 and CDR2 are SGHRS and YFSETQ. Trimming took 2 bases from V and 7 from J, leaving 18 bases between them. CDR3: CASSFSSGVEGEAFF. CDR3 sequence (DNA): TGCGCCAGCAGCTTTAGTTCGGGCGTCGAGGGTGAAGCTTTCTTT.

This sequence joins TRBV15 and TRBJ2-5; D is ambiguous. Trimming stripped 2 bases from V and 4 bases from J, with 8 bases between. CDR3 length equals 13 residues. The V gene's germline CDR1 is LNHNV and CDR2 YYDKDF (reference sequence). This CDR3 reads CATSRMRGETQYF. CDR3 nucleotide sequence: TGTGCCACCAGCAGAATGAGAGGAGAGACCCAGTACTTC.

The chain recombines TRBV19 with TRBJ1-2, with D possibly TRBD1 on 6 matching bases. V lost 5 bases and J lost 3, with 13 bases in between. CDR3 length: 14 residues. Germline V CDR1 and CDR2: LNHDA, SQIVND (reference sequence). CDR3 residues: CASSFSGGYYGYTF. In nucleotides, the CDR3 is TGTGCCAGTAGTTTCTCCGGGGGCTACTATGGCTACACCTTC.

This clone appeared a few times. V and J are TRBV7-8 and TRBJ2-5; no definite D call. The CDR3 has 16 amino acids. Germline V CDR1 and CDR2: SGHVS, FQNEAQ. Trimming pared 5 bases from V and 2 bases from J, leaving 18 bases between. The CDR3 coding sequence is TGTGCCAGCAGCCCCGCGTCCCAGGCCACACAAGAGACCCAGTACTTC. Translated, it gives CASSPASQATQETQYF.

Comments on this clone: Other DNA sequences from this sample encode an identical CDR3 as well. CDR3 region: CASSLDSTNEKLFF. For the CDR3, the DNA is TGCGCCAGCAGCCTGGACTCAACTAATGAAAAACTGTTTTTT. The genes are TRBV5-1 and TRBJ1-4; D gene ambiguous. The CDR3 covers 14 residues. CDR1 SGHRS and CDR2 YFSETQ come from the germline V gene. V shed 4 bases and J shed 0 bases, with 7 bases lying between them.

The chain recombines TRBV6-1 with TRBJ1-3; 7 positions agree with TRBD1. This CDR3 is 14 amino acids long. Germline V gene lookup returns CDR1 MNHNS and CDR2 SASEGT. The chain's CDR3 is CGTGDRFLGNTIYF. The CDR3 nucleotides are TGTGGAACTGGGGACAGATTTCTTGGAAACACCATATATTTT.

The CDR3: CASSPTSGAITGELFF. The CDR3 DNA follows: TGTGCCAGCAGCCCTACTAGCGGGGCCATCACCGGGGAGCTGTTTTTT. The genes are TRBV11-3 and TRBJ2-2, with 10 bases aligning to TRBD2. J gave up 4 bases and V 5 bases, and 7 bases lay outside the gene matches. The CDR3 contains 16 residues. CDR1 and CDR2 from the germline V gene are SGHNT and YENEEA.

The V call is TRBV29-1, the J call TRBJ1-3; possibly TRBD1 for D (5 bases). CDR1 is SQVTM, CDR2 ANQGSEA, per germline. V was shortened by 0 bases and J by 7 bases, with 16 bases between the two germline ends. There are 15 residues in the CDR3. CDR3 bases: TGCAGCGTTGAAGATCCGGCCTACCGGGGGAACACCATATATTTT. This gives the protein CSVEDPAYRGNTIYF. The whole variable domain, remainder taken from reference TRBV29-1 and TRBJ1-3, is SAVISQKPSRDICQRGTSLTIQCQVDSQVTMMFWYRQQPGQSLTLIATANQGSEATYESGFVIDKFPISRPNLTFSTLTVSNMSPEDSSIYLCSVEDPAYRGNTIYFGEGSWLTVV.

The chain carries TRBV30 and TRBJ2-5; 13 bases line up with TRBD2. Germline trimming cut 6 bases from V and 0 bases from J; bases unmatched to any gene: 10. From germline, CDR1 is GTSNPN and CDR2 SVGIG (reference sequence). The CDR3 is 17 amino acids. CDR3 sequence reads: CACSGLAGATYQETQYF. DNA of the CDR3: TGTGCCTGTTCCGGACTAGCGGGGGCCACGTACCAAGAGACCCAGTACTTC.

The J gene is TRBJ2-1, the V gene TRBV7-2; 9 bases match TRBD2. The J segment lost 7 bases and the V segment lost 5 bases, leaving 9 bases of the junction unmatched. The CDR3 length is 15 residues. Germline loops: CDR1 SGHTA, CDR2 FQGNSA. Written as DNA, the CDR3 is TGTGCCAGCAGCCCCGAGAGCGGGGGGTATAATGAGCAGTTCTTC. Its translation: CASSPESGGYNEQFF.

CDR3 sequence: CASSLGAGAGEKLFF. CDR3 sequence (DNA): TGTGCCAGCAGCCTAGGCGCGGGGGCCGGTGAAAAACTGTTTTTT. The chain couples TRBV7-3 to TRBJ1-4; D might be TRBD1 (6 bases). CDR1 and CDR2 from the germline V gene are SGHTA and FQGTGA. This CDR3 is 15 amino acids long. V lost 5 bases, J lost 7 bases, and 17 bases lay in between.